The clone carrying this T cell receptor beta chain occurred a few times. These data are taken from a study of blood T cell repertoires in COVID-19. V shed 6 bases and J 2 bases; nucleotides not matched to a gene: 6. The CDR3 covers 14 residues. Germline CDR1 and CDR2: SQVTM and ANQGSEA. Method: immunoSEQ multiplex PCR; TCRdb's copy keeps in-frame clones and lacks some. The repertoire consists of about 180,000 clones, with about 86% occurring once and the leading ten covering 20%. The sample comprised peripheral blood. This clonotype originated in a man in his 70s with active or convalescent COVID-19. This chain connects TRBV29-1 to TRBJ1-2; 10 nucleotides match TRBD1. The CDR3 nucleotides read TGCAGCGTCCCCGACAGGGGGCGCAACTATGGCTACACCTTC. This translates into CSVPDRGRNYGYTF.